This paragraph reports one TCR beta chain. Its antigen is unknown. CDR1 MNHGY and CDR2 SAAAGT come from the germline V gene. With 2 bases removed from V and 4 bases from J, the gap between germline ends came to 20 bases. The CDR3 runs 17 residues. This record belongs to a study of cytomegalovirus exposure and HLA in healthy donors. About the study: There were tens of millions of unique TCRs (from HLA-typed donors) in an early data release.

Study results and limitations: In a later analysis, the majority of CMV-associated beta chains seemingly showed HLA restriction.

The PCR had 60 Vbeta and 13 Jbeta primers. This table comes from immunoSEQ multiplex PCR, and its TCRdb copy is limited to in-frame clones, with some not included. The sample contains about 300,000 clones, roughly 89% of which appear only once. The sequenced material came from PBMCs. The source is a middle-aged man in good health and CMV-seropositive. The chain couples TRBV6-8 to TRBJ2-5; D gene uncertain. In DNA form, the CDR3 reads TGTGCCAGCAGTTACAGCCAAGGCGGTAGTGGCGCAGAGACCCAGTACTTC. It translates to CASSYSQGGSGAETQYF.